A selection of T cell receptor beta chains follows, all from one sample in a study of shared clonotypes between healthy human individuals. Measured with immunoSEQ multiplex PCR; TCRdb has only the in-frame clones, and not every one. The sample lists 200,000 to 250,000 clones, about 65% occurring once. The sequenced sample consisted of memory CD4+ T cells sorted from blood. The receptors derive from a man aged 30 to 39 in good health. Both conserved end residues are part of each CDR3. Fields, in order: clone size, J gene, V gene, CDR3 protein. The size field is filled for only some rows; it gives once, few, many or a size class.

>.|TRBJ2-7|TRBV2
CATALSGYEQYF
>.|TRBJ1-4|TRBV6-6
CASSYVGLSEKLFF
>.|TRBJ2-1|TRBV29-1
CSVVPWTSGSYNEQFF
>.|TRBJ1-2|TRBV28
CASSQGAPGYTF
>.|TRBJ2-7|TRBV6-6
CASSHIAYEQYF
>.|TRBJ2-7|TRBV7-2
CASSLVAGGHYEQYF
>few|TRBJ1-1|TRBV7-8
CASSGQEGSQAFF
>few|TRBJ1-5|TRBV6-6
CASSTRGVQPQHF
>.|TRBJ2-1|TRBV6-4
CASTGQAGGEQFF
>few|TRBJ2-1|TRBV6-5
CASSVGLAGEQFF
>.|TRBJ2-6|TRBV5-6
CASSIAWGSPSGANVLTF
>.|TRBJ2-2|TRBV10-1
CASSESLTGELFF
>once|TRBJ2-5|TRBV2
CAGGQGYKQETQYF
>few|TRBJ2-7|TRBV21-1
CASSKHRQRSYEQYF
>.|TRBJ2-7|TRBV2
CASSLQGTTYEQYF
>.|TRBJ2-7|TRBV7-2
CASSLGLAYYEQYF
>.|TRBJ1-1|TRBV5-1
CASSQNRVETEAFF
>.|TRBJ1-1|TRBV28
CASIPASWGTEAFF
>.|TRBJ1-1|TRBV11-2
CASSFLRGEGNTEAFF